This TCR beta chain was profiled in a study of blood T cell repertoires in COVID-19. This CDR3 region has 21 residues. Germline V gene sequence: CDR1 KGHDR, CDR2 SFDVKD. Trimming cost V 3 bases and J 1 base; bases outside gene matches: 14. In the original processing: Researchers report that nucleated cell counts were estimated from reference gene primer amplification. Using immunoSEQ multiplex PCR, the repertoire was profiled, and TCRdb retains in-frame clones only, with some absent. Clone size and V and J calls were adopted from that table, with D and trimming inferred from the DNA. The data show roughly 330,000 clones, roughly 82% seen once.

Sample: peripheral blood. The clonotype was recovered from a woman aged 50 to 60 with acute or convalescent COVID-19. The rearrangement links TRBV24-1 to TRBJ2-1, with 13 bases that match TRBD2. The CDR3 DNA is TGTGCCACCAGTGATCAAACCCCCGGGACTAGCGGGATGGAATCCTACAATGAGCAGTTCTTC. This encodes CATSDQTPGTSGMESYNEQFF.